One sample yielded the 4 T cell receptor beta chains listed below, sequenced in a study of vaccination effects on CD4 cells after COVID-19. Their antigens are not known. The culture ran for less than 12 days, and then CD4+ T cells were isolated. Vaccination of participants consisted of two doses of either the BNT162b2 or mRNA-1273 vaccine. Produced via immunoSEQ multiplex PCR; TCRdb's table is partial and in-frame only. Of about 66,000 clones in the sample, around 70% were seen once. The sample here was CD4+ T cells from PBMCs cultured without peptide, taken after COVID-19 vaccination. These receptors were taken from a human donor who received a COVID-19 vaccine.

This clone is a singleton in its sample. This chain connects TRBV5-1 to TRBJ2-5; tentatively, D is TRBD2 (6 bases). CDR3 length equals 12 residues. The germline V gene has CDR1 SGHRS and CDR2 YFSETQ. V lost 0 bases and J lost 9, with 9 bases in between. CDR3 amino acids: CASSLDPGAQYF. The CDR3 region has the DNA TGCGCCAGCAGCTTGGACCCGGGGGCCCAGTACTTC. Full variable domain (remainder filled in from reference TRBV5-1 and TRBJ2-5): KAGVTQTPRYLIKTRGQQVTLSCSPISGHRSVSWYQQTPGQGLQFLFEYFSETQRNKGNFPGRFSGRQFSNSRSEMNVSTLELGDSALYLCASSLDPGAQYFGPGTRLLVL.

The V and J genes are TRBV7-2 and TRBJ1-2, with D tentatively TRBD1 (6 bases). The CDR3 is 13 residues long. From germline, CDR1 is SGHTA and CDR2 FQGNSA. V was shortened by 4 bases and J by 8 bases, with 14 bases between the two germline ends. CDR3 region: CASSYRDPGGYTF. The CDR3 DNA sequence: TGTGCCAGCAGCTACAGGGACCCGGGGGGCTACACCTTC.

This clone showed up just once. This sequence joins TRBV5-1 and TRBJ2-3, with unresolved D. The CDR3 has 16 residues. Germline CDR1 and CDR2: SGHRS and YFSETQ. Deletions cut 0 bases from V and 2 bases from J, with 13 bases between. The CDR3 sequence: CASSLGIAEYTDTQYF. CDR3 coding DNA: TGCGCCAGCAGCTTGGGGATAGCAGAGTACACAGATACGCAGTATTTT. Combining the CDR3 with reference TRBV5-1 and TRBJ2-3 gives the whole variable domain KAGVTQTPRYLIKTRGQQVTLSCSPISGHRSVSWYQQTPGQGLQFLFEYFSETQRNKGNFPGRFSGRQFSNSRSEMNVSTLELGDSALYLCASSLGIAEYTDTQYFGPGTRLTVL.

This clone came up a few times. The chain carries TRBV12-5 and TRBJ2-1; a possible D gene is TRBD1 (6 bases). Trimming removed 5 bases from V and 5 bases from J, with 22 bases in between. CDR3 length equals 17 residues. Germline loops: CDR1 LGHNT, CDR2 FRNRAP. The CDR3, as DNA: TGTGCTAGTGGTCCCCATAGCGCCGACAGGCTCAACAATGAGCAGTTCTTC. Translating gives CASGPHSADRLNNEQFF.